This T cell receptor (beta chain) comes out of a study of early T cells in non-severe SARS-CoV-2 infection (dated by TCRdb to about 2021). Concerning the study at large: TCR sequencing used bulk RNA from unsorted whole blood, so alpha and beta chains could not be paired.

V was cut back by 2 bases and J by 7 bases, leaving a gap of 12 bases between them. CDR1 and CDR2 (MNHEY, SVGEGT) derive from the germline V gene. The CDR3, cysteine through phenylalanine, is 14 amino acids long. Just CDR3 DNA is preserved here, 42 bases in frame from base 1. Study-level results and caveats: VDJdb matching was skewed toward anti-spike CD8 responses, so virus-specific expansions were likely underestimated and private and CD4 specificities were missed.

On this clonotype itself: Its antigen has not been determined. No base qualities exist here, and no much larger clone lies one base off it.

Set within a cohort of healthcare workers in London, UK, this nested case-control study involved weekly PCR testing of nasopharyngeal swabs along with blood sampling. Healthcare workers were recruited during the week of the UK lockdown, between 23 and 31 March 2020, and followed weekly for up to roughly 15 weeks. The method was 5' RACE. The sequencer was a NextSeq 500. In the TCR library protocol, unique molecular identifiers were attached to individual cDNA molecules to correct for PCR bias and sequencing error. TCR alpha and beta chains were both sequenced, and the abundances of alpha and beta sequences in each sample were closely correlated with each other. Per the source publication's procedure: V gene, J gene and CDR3 annotation of TCR sequences was performed with Decombinator V4. Expanded TCRs were defined as changing significantly between any two time points under a Poisson model with p below 0.0001. TCR abundances were normalised to the total number of TCRs sequenced per sample and were expressed as counts per million. MAIT TCRs were defined by TRAV1-2 paired with TRAJ12, TRAJ20 or TRAJ33, and iNKT TCRs by TRAV10 paired with TRAJ18. VDJdb, accessed on 1 November 2021, was searched for TCRs annotated for CMV, EBV and SARS-CoV-2, and TCRs annotated for more than one antigen were excluded. The public reads were reanalyzed by TCRdb: fastp trimming at Q25, MiXCR alignment, in-frame beta chains only. When rows share a CDR3 protein, they turn into one entry using the most common DNA and genes. The V and J calls here are based on TCRdb, not the publication. This sample has about 50,000 distinct CDR3 sequences in its table, and around 8% of those were observed once. The ten largest make up 3.5% to 4.5% of the sample.

The sequence came from an adult who was a healthcare worker with PCR-confirmed SARS-CoV-2 infection or an uninfected control (not recorded which). Sequencing was performed on whole blood. The rearrangement joined TRBV6-2 or TRBV6-3 to TRBJ2-1; no D segment can be confidently identified. In nucleotide form, the sequence is TGTGCCAGCAGTTACGCGGCTAGTGTAAATGAGCAGTTCTTC. It translates as CASSYAASVNEQFF.